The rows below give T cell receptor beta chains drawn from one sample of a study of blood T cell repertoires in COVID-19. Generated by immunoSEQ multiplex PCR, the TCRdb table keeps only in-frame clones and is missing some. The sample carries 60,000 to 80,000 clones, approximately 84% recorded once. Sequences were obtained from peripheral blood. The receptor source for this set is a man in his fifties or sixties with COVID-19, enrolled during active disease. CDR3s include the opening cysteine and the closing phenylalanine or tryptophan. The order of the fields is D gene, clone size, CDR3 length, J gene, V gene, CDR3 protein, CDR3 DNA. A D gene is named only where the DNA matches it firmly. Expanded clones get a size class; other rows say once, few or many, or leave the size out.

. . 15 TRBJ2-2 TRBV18 CASSPMRTLTGELFF TGTGCCAGCTCCCCGATGCGAACCCTCACCGGGGAGCTGTTTTTT
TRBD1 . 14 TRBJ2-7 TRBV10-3 CAITKDREGYEQYF TGTGCCATCACTAAGGACAGGGAAGGCTACGAGCAGTACTTC
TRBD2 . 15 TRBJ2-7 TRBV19 CASSIGSGTSYEQYF TGTGCCAGTAGTATAGGTAGCGGGACCTCCTACGAGCAGTACTTC
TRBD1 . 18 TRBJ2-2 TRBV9 CASSVDPRQGTNTGELFF TGTGCCAGCAGCGTAGACCCCAGACAGGGGACCAACACCGGGGAGCTGTTTTTT
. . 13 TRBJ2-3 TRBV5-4 CASSLDYTDTQYF TGTGCCAGCAGCTTGGACTACACAGATACGCAGTATTTT
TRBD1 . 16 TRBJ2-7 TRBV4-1 CASSQATGAAPYEQYF TGCGCCAGCAGCCAAGCGACAGGGGCCGCACCTTACGAGCAGTACTTC
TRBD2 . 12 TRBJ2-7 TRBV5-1 CASSSGEGEQYF TGCGCCAGCAGCTCGGGGGAGGGAGAGCAGTACTTC
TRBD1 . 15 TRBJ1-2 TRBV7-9 CASSSGTGGAYGYTF TGTGCCAGCAGCTCCGGGACAGGGGGGGCCTATGGCTACACCTTC
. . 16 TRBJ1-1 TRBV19 CASSSRRNGLNTEAFF TGTGCCAGTAGTAGCAGGAGGAATGGCTTGAACACTGAAGCTTTCTTT
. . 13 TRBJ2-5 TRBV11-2 CASRGWGEETQYF TGTGCCAGCAGGGGTTGGGGGGAAGAGACCCAGTACTTC
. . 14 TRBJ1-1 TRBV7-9 CASSQQGQNTEAFF TGTGCCAGCAGCCAACAGGGACAGAACACTGAAGCTTTCTTT
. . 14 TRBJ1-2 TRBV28 CASSLGTRIRGYTF TGTGCCAGCAGTTTAGGGACAAGAATTCGCGGCTACACCTTC
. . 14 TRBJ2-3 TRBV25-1 CASSEPRGKDTQYF TGTGCCAGCAGTGAACCCAGGGGAAAGGATACGCAGTATTTT
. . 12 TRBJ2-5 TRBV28 CASRRGQETQYF TGTGCCAGTAGGAGGGGACAGGAGACCCAGTACTTC
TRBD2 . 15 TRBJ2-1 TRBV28 CASGRLAGGVNEQFF TGTGCCAGCGGCCGGCTAGCGGGAGGGGTAAATGAGCAGTTCTTC
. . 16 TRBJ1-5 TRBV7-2 CASSLGLGRVDQPQHF TGTGCCAGCAGCTTAGGCCTTGGCAGGGTCGATCAGCCCCAGCATTTT
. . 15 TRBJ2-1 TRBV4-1 CASSQYLASYNEQFF TGCGCCAGCAGCCAATACCTAGCGAGCTACAATGAGCAGTTCTTC
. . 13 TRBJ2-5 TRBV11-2 CASSSGAEETQYF TGTGCCAGCAGCTCAGGGGCGGAAGAGACCCAGTACTTC
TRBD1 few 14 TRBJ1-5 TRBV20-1 CSASATGGNQPQHF TGCAGTGCTAGTGCTACAGGGGGCAATCAGCCCCAGCATTTT
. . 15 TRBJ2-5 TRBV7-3 CASSLNPGVGETQYF TGTGCCAGCAGCTTAAATCCAGGGGTGGGTGAGACCCAGTACTTC
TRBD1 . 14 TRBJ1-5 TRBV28 CASSNTGGYQPQHF TGTGCCAGCAGCAACACAGGGGGCTATCAGCCCCAGCATTTT
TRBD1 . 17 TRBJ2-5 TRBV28 CASSLTLGQGRRETQYF TGTGCCAGCAGCCTTACCCTGGGACAGGGGAGAAGAGAGACCCAGTACTTC
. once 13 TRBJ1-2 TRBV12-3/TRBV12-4 CASSVQGAYGYTF TGTGCCAGCAGTGTCCAAGGGGCCTATGGCTACACCTTC
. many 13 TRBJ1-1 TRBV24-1 CATRKGAGAEAFF TGTGCCACCAGAAAAGGGGCGGGGGCTGAAGCTTTCTTT
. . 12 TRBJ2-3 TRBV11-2 CASSLEGRPQYF TGTGCCAGCAGCTTAGAGGGCCGTCCGCAGTATTTT
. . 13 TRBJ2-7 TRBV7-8 CASSLTGRTEQYF TGTGCCAGCAGCCTAACAGGCAGGACCGAGCAGTACTTC
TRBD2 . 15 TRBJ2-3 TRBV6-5 CASSEGLAGADTQYF TGTGCCAGCAGCGAGGGACTAGCGGGAGCAGATACGCAGTATTTT
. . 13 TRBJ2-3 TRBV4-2 CASSQFGLDTQYF TGTGCCAGCAGCCAATTTGGCCTAGATACGCAGTATTTT
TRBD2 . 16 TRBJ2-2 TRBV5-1 CASSWTSGRGGGELFF TGCGCCAGCAGCTGGACTAGCGGGAGGGGCGGCGGGGAGCTGTTTTTT
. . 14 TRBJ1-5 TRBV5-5 CAIRRRGAQQPQHF TGTGCCATTCGACGGCGTGGGGCCCAGCAGCCCCAGCATTTT
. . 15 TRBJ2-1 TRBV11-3 CASSPGGLRTNEQFF TGTGCCAGCAGCCCCGGAGGACTTAGGACCAATGAGCAGTTCTTC
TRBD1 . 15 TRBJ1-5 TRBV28 CASRTGGGKHQPQHF TGTGCCAGCAGGACAGGGGGCGGAAAGCATCAGCCCCAGCATTTT
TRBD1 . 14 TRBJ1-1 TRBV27 CASSWGQGNTEAFF TGTGCCAGCAGCTGGGGACAGGGCAACACTGAAGCTTTCTTT
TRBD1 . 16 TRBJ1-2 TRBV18 CASSLNGGRQGNGYTF TGTGCCAGCTCACTCAATGGCGGTAGACAGGGCAATGGCTACACCTTC
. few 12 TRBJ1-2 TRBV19 CASSIVAGGYTF TGTGCCAGTAGTATAGTGGCAGGAGGCTACACCTTC
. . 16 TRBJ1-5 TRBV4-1 CASSPSGGRGDQPQHF TGCGCCAGCAGCCCCTCCGGGGGACGGGGGGATCAGCCCCAGCATTTT
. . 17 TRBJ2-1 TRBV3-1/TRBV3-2 CASSQEGVGTPGHEQFF TGTGCCAGCAGCCAAGAAGGGGTCGGGACTCCGGGACATGAGCAGTTCTTC
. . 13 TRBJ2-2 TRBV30 CAWPGSLTGELFF TGTGCCTGGCCAGGGTCTTTGACCGGGGAGCTGTTTTTT
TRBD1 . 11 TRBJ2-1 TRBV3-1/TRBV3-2 CASSRQGPQFF TGTGCCAGCTCCAGACAGGGGCCTCAGTTCTTC
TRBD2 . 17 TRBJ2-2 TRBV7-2 CASSTRTSGGNTGELFF TGTGCCAGCAGCACTCGGACTAGCGGGGGGAACACCGGGGAGCTGTTTTTT
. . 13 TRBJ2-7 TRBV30 CAWSAGGSYEQYF TGTGCCTGGAGTGCCGGAGGGTCCTACGAGCAGTACTTC
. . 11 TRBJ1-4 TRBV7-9 CASSSGEKLFF TGTGCCAGCAGCTCGGGGGAAAAACTGTTTTTT
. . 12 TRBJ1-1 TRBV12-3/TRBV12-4 CASSFGQIEAFF TGTGCCAGCAGTTTTGGGCAGATTGAAGCTTTCTTT
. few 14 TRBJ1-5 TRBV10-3 CAISTNDRNQPQHF TGTGCCATCAGTACCAATGACAGAAATCAGCCCCAGCATTTT
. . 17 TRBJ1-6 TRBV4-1 CASSQGAASSYNSPLHF TGCGCCAGCAGCCAAGGGGCCGCGAGCTCCTATAATTCACCCCTCCACTTT
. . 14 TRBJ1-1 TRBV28 CASRMTAVNTEAFF TGTGCCAGCAGAATGACAGCCGTGAACACTGAAGCTTTCTTT
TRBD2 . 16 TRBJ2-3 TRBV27 CASSFPGGTSTDTQYF TGTGCCAGCAGTTTTCCGGGGGGGACTAGCACAGATACGCAGTATTTT
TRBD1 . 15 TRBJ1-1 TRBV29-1 CSVTGQGGRWTEAFF TGCAGCGTTACGGGACAGGGGGGCCGATGGACTGAAGCTTTCTTT
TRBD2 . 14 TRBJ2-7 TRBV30 CAWNFAGGPYEQYF TGTGCCTGGAATTTTGCGGGGGGACCCTACGAGCAGTACTTC
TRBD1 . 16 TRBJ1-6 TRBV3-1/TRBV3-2 CASSPPQGAYNSPLHF TGTGCCAGCAGCCCCCCTCAGGGGGCCTATAATTCACCCCTCCACTTT
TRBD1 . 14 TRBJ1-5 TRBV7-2 CASSPTTGNQPQHF TGTGCCAGCAGCCCTACGACAGGGAATCAGCCCCAGCATTTT
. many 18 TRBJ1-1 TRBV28 CASSTAGGWKYQDTEAFF TGTGCCAGCAGTACCGCGGGGGGATGGAAATATCAGGACACTGAAGCTTTCTTT
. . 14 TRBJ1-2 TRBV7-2 CASSPKGVAYGYTF TGTGCCAGCAGCCCCAAGGGGGTGGCCTATGGCTACACCTTC
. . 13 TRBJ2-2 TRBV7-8 CASSSRDGGELFF TGTGCCAGCAGCTCCAGGGATGGCGGGGAGCTGTTTTTT
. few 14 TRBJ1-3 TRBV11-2 CASSREVSGNTIYF TGTGCCAGCAGCCGAGAAGTTTCTGGAAACACCATATATTTT
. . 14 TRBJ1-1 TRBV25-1 CASGKQGVWTEAFF TGTGCCAGCGGGAAACAGGGCGTGTGGACTGAAGCTTTCTTT
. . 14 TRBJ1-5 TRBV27 CASRRAGSNQPQHF TGTGCCAGCAGGAGGGCGGGGAGCAATCAGCCCCAGCATTTT